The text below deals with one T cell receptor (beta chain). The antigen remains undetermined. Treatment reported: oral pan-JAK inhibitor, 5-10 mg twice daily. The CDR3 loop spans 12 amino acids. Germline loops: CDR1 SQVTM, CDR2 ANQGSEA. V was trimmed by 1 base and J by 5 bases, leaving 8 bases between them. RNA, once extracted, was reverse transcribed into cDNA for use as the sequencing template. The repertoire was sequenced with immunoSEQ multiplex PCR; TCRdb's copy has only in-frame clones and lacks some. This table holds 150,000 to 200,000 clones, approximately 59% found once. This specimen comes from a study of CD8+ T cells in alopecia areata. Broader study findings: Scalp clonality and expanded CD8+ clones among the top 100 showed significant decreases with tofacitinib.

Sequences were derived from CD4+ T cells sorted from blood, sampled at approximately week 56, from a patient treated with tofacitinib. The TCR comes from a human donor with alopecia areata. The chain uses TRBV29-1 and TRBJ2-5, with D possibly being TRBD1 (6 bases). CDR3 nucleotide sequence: TGCAGCGTTGAAGGAGGGGGTGAGACCCAGTACTTC. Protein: CSVEGGGETQYF. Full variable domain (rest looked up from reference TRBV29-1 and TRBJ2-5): SAVISQKPSRDICQRGTSLTIQCQVDSQVTMMFWYRQQPGQSLTLIATANQGSEATYESGFVIDKFPISRPNLTFSTLTVSNMSPEDSSIYLCSVEGGGETQYFGPGTRLLVL.